Detailed here is one T cell receptor beta chain. Its antigen remains unknown. Trimming removed 8 bases from V and 5 bases from J; junction bases left unmatched: 3. Germline lookup yields CDR1 MDHEN and CDR2 SYDVKM. CDR3 length: 13 residues. Both 60 Vbeta primers and 13 Jbeta primers went into the PCR. The table came from immunoSEQ multiplex PCR; TCRdb's copy has only in-frame clones and leaves some out. The table records about 97,000 clones, roughly four fifths of them present only once. This specimen belongs to a study of cytomegalovirus exposure and HLA in healthy donors. Notes on the study in general: Exclusion as indistinguishable affected some V segments, including TRBV6-2 and TRBV6-3.

The chain links TRBV28 to TRBJ2-2, with TRBD1 matching over 9 bases. This receptor was taken from a man in his fifties in good health and CMV-seronegative. Material for sequencing was PBMCs. The CDR3 sequence: CASWDRVTGELFF. The DNA of the CDR3 is TGTGCCAGCTGGGACAGGGTTACCGGGGAGCTGTTTTTT.